This T cell receptor beta chain derives from a study of blood T cell repertoires in COVID-19. The germline V gene has CDR1 KGHDR and CDR2 SFDVKD. Unmatched junction bases numbered 5, after V lost 9 bases and J lost 0 bases. The CDR3 spans 14 residues. Per the original methods: Counts of nucleated cells, estimated from reference gene primer amplification, were obtained. Repertoires were generated with immunoSEQ multiplex PCR, while TCRdb's copy carries only in-frame clones and drops some. The V and J calls and clone size are taken from that table; D and trimming were inferred from the DNA. This table has around 300,000 clones, roughly 90% appearing once. Living in 24 US areas, the participants were between roughly 18 and 90 years of age.

Sequencing used PBMCs or T cells enriched from blood (not recorded which). The TCR comes from a woman aged 18 to 35 with acute COVID-19. The V call is TRBV24-1, the J call TRBJ2-3; 7 bases match TRBD1. The CDR3 is CATGSGGSTDTQYF. CDR3 in DNA: TGTGCCACCGGTTCAGGGGGAAGCACAGATACGCAGTATTTT.